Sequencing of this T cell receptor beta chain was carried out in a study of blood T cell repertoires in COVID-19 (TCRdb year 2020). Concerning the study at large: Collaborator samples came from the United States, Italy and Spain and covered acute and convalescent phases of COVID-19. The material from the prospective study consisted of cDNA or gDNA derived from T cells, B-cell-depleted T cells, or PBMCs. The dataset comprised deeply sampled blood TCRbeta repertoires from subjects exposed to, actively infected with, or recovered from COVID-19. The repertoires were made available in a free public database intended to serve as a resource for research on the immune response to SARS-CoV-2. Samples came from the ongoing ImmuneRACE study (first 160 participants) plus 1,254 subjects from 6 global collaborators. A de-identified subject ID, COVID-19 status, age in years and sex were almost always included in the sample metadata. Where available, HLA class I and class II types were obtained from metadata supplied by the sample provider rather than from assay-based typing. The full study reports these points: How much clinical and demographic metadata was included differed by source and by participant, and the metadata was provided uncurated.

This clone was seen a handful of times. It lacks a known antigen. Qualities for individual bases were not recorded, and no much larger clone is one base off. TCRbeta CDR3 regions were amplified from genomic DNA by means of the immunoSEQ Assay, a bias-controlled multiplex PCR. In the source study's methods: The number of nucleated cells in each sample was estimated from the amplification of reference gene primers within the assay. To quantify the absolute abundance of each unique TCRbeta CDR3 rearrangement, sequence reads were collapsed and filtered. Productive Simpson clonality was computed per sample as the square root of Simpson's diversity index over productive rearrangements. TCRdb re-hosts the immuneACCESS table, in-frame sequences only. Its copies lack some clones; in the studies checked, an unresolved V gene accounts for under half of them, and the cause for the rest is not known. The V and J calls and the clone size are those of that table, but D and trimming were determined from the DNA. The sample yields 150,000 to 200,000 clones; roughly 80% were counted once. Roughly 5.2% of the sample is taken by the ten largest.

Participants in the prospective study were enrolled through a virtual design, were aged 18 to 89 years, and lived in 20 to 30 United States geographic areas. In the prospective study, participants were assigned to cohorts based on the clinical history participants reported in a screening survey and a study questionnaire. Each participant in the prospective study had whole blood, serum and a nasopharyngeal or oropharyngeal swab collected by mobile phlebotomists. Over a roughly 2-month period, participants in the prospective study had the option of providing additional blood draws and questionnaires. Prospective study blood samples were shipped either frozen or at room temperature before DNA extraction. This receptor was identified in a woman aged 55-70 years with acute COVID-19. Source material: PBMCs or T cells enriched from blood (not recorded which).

In nucleotides, the sequence is TGTGCCAGCAGGATACAGGGTCCCTATGGCTACACCTTC. This yields the protein CASRIQGPYGYTF. The V and J genes are TRBV6-5 and TRBJ1-2; the D segment could be TRBD1, given 6 matching bases. CDR1 and CDR2 (MNHEY, SVGAGI) derive from the germline V gene. Reading from cysteine to phenylalanine, the CDR3 counts 13 amino acids. Just CDR3 DNA is preserved here, 39 bases in frame from base 1. Between the V and J ends, shortened by 6 bases and 4 bases respectively, the junction contains 12 bases.